This passage covers 25 T cell receptor beta chains from one sample sequenced in a study of blood T cell repertoires in COVID-19. Some clones are missing from TCRdb's copy, which holds only in-frame ones; the method was immunoSEQ multiplex PCR. In the table there are some 50,000 clones, almost 85% of which are singletons. Sequencing input: peripheral blood. These receptors all stem from a woman of 80 years or more with acute or convalescent COVID-19.

The chain joins TRBV19 to TRBJ2-2; the match to TRBD2 covers 9 bases. Germline lookup yields CDR1 LNHDA and CDR2 SQIVND (reference sequence). The V segment lost 4 bases and the J segment 1 base; nucleotides outside the gene matches: 1. The CDR3 is 15 residues long. Here the CDR3 reads CASSNSGGNTGELFF. Written as DNA, the CDR3 is TGTGCCAGTAGTAATAGCGGGGGGAACACCGGGGAGCTGTTTTTT.

This rearrangement joins TRBV19 to TRBJ1-1; D remains ambiguous. The CDR3 covers 13 residues. From germline, CDR1 is LNHDA and CDR2 SQIVND (reference sequence). The V gene lost 0 bases and the J gene lost 1 base, with 3 bases spanning the gap. The CDR3 DNA is TGTGCCAGTAGTATAGATAGGAACACTGAAGCTTTCTTT. This codes for CASSIDRNTEAFF.

The chain combines TRBV19 with TRBJ1-1; no firm D call. From germline, CDR1 is LNHDA and CDR2 SQIVND (reference sequence). Trimming removed 1 base from V and 4 bases from J, with 22 bases in between. This CDR3 is built from 18 residues. The CDR3 DNA sequence: TGTGCCAGTAGTATAGGTGGAGGGCGAGTAGGTGGGAGCACTGAAGCTTTCTTT. Encoded protein: CASSIGGGRVGGSTEAFF.

This clone was recorded only once. This chain links TRBV7-9 with TRBJ1-3; 7 nucleotides line up with TRBD1. V was pared by 5 bases and J by 11 bases, with 12 bases of the junction left unmatched. This CDR3 has 14 amino acids. Germline-derived CDR1 and CDR2 are SEHNR and FQNEAQ (reference sequence). CDR3 residues: CASSPGGQAEAIYF. Written as DNA, the CDR3 is TGTGCCAGCAGCCCAGGAGGACAGGCTGAGGCCATATATTTT. Full variable domain (rest looked up from reference TRBV7-9 and TRBJ1-3): DTGVSQNPRHKITKRGQNVTFRCDPISEHNRLYWYRQTLGQGPEFLTYFQNEAQLEKSRLLSDRFSAERPKGSFSTLEIQRTEQGDSAMYLCASSPGGQAEAIYFGEGSWLTVV.

The chain joins TRBV29-1 to TRBJ2-1; the D is unclear. Trimming pared 7 bases from V and 7 bases from J, leaving 11 bases between. CDR3 length equals 11 residues. Germline V gene data show CDR1 as SQVTM and CDR2 as ANQGSEA. The CDR3 DNA is TGCAGCGCCGCCCCGAGGAATGAGCAGTTCTTC. It encodes CSAAPRNEQFF.

This chain uses TRBV9 with TRBJ2-2; no clear D gene. Germline V gene lookup returns CDR1 SGDLS and CDR2 YYNGEE. Trimming shortened V by 4 bases and J by 4 bases, and 14 bases separated the two germline ends. This CDR3 comprises 15 residues. CDR3 nucleotides: TGTGCCAGCAGCCTCAAGCCTCGAGGCACCGGGGAGCTGTTTTTT. Encoded protein: CASSLKPRGTGELFF.

The J gene is TRBJ2-2, the V gene TRBV19; 8 bases line up with TRBD2. Unmatched junction bases numbered 23, after V lost 5 bases and J lost 6 bases. The germline CDR1 and CDR2 sequences are LNHDA and SQIVND (reference sequence). This CDR3 is built from 20 residues. The CDR3 sequence: CASSAQILQAGASFAGELFF. As DNA, the CDR3 is TGTGCCAGTAGTGCCCAAATCCTTCAAGCGGGAGCTTCTTTTGCCGGGGAGCTGTTTTTT.

The chain is built from TRBV3-1 (or the pseudogene TRBV3-2) and TRBJ2-1; TRBD2 is a possible D gene (5 bases). Germline values: CDR1 LGHDT, CDR2 YNNKEL (reference sequence). The germline V and J ends were trimmed by 8 bases and 0 bases, with 17 bases remaining between them. The CDR3 spans 16 residues. This CDR3 is CASGRRVQSSYNEQFF. The CDR3, as DNA: TGTGCCAGCGGGAGAAGAGTCCAAAGCTCCTACAATGAGCAGTTCTTC.

The V gene is TRBV29-1, the J gene TRBJ1-2; D unresolved. Trimming removed 0 bases at V and 8 bases at J, with 10 bases between. The CDR3 runs to 12 residues. Germline assignment: CDR1 SQVTM and CDR2 ANQGSEA. The DNA of the CDR3 is TGCAGCGTTGAAGACCCCCAGCGGGGCTACACCTTC. It specifies CSVEDPQRGYTF.

The CDR3 DNA reads as TGTGCCAGCTCACCACCGATTAGCAATGAGCAGTTCTTC. This gives the protein CASSPPISNEQFF. The chain recombines TRBV18 with TRBJ2-1, with no clear D. CDR3 length: 13 residues. CDR1 is KGHSH and CDR2 is LQKENI in the germline V gene. The V end lost 0 bases, the J end lost 6 bases, and 6 bases lay between the germline ends.

The chain combines TRBV5-1 with TRBJ2-7; TRBD1 aligns across 7 bases. The CDR3 is 15 residues long. Germline values: CDR1 SGHRS, CDR2 YFSETQ. J was trimmed by 4 bases and V by 4 bases; bases with no gene match: 11. The CDR3 reads CASSAAGTASYEQYF. The CDR3 bases are TGCGCCAGCAGCGCCGCCGGGACAGCGTCATACGAGCAGTACTTC. Together with reference TRBV5-1 and TRBJ2-7, the CDR3 gives the full variable domain: KAGVTQTPRYLIKTRGQQVTLSCSPISGHRSVSWYQQTPGQGLQFLFEYFSETQRNKGNFPGRFSGRQFSNSRSEMNVSTLELGDSALYLCASSAAGTASYEQYFGPGTRLTVT.

This clone is a singleton in its sample. The chain is built from TRBV5-1 and TRBJ2-3; unclear D gene. Germline V gives CDR1 SGHRS, CDR2 YFSETQ. V was shortened by 4 bases and J by 2 bases, with 8 bases between the two germline ends. The CDR3 sequence is 13 residues long. CDR3 protein: CASSEIPTDTQYF. CDR3 sequence (DNA): TGCGCCAGCAGCGAGATTCCCACAGATACGCAGTATTTT.

The genes are TRBV14 and TRBJ1-2, with 9 bases aligning to TRBD1. With 3 bases clipped from V and 1 base from J, the junction kept 9 bases outside the gene matches. The CDR3 length is 17 residues. Germline V gives CDR1 SGHDN, CDR2 FVKESK. DNA of the CDR3: TGTGCCAGCAGCCACCGCACAGGGGGCTATGGTAACTATGGCTACACCTTC. It yields the protein CASSHRTGGYGNYGYTF. The full variable domain, its missing parts supplied by reference TRBV14 and TRBJ1-2, is EAGVTQFPSHSVIEKGQTVTLRCDPISGHDNLYWYRRVMGKEIKFLLHFVKESKQDESGMPNNRFLAERTGGTYSTLKVQPAELEDSGVYFCASSHRTGGYGNYGYTFGSGTRLTVV.

The V gene is TRBV2, the J gene TRBJ2-7; TRBD2 agrees at 7 bases. Germline trimming cut 8 bases from V and 10 bases from J; bases unmatched to any gene: 2. CDR3 length: 9 residues. CDR1 and CDR2 from the germline V gene are SNHLY and FYNNEI. This CDR3 is CASGRAQYF. The CDR3 bases are TGTGCCAGCGGGAGGGCTCAGTACTTC.

The chain joins TRBV3-1 (or the pseudogene TRBV3-2) to TRBJ2-3, with D hard to call. This CDR3 is built from 15 residues. The V and J ends lost 0 bases and 2 bases respectively, with 9 bases between them. CDR1 LGHDT and CDR2 YNNKEL come from the germline V gene (reference sequence). The CDR3 is CASSQDEILTDTQYF. In DNA form, the CDR3 reads TGTGCCAGCAGCCAAGACGAGATACTCACAGATACGCAGTATTTT.

This chain uses TRBV28 with TRBJ2-7, with 10 bases identical to TRBD2. The CDR3 spans 16 residues. CDR1 and CDR2 (germline): MDHEN, SYDVKM. Trimming took 6 bases from V and 1 from J; bases not matched to a gene: 9. CDR3: CASRNGLAERSYEQYF. The CDR3 nucleotides read TGTGCCAGCAGGAACGGACTAGCGGAAAGGTCCTACGAGCAGTACTTC.

The rearrangement links TRBV7-8 to TRBJ1-1, with 11 bases identical to TRBD1. The J segment lost 1 base and the V segment lost 4 bases, leaving 5 bases of the junction unmatched. This CDR3 region has 16 residues. CDR1 SGHVS and CDR2 FQNEAQ come from the germline V gene. Here the CDR3 reads CASSYGQGARNTEAFF. The CDR3 nucleotides are TGTGCCAGCAGCTATGGACAGGGGGCGCGGAACACTGAAGCTTTCTTT.

V and J are TRBV3-1 (or the pseudogene TRBV3-2) and TRBJ1-3, with 8 bases that match TRBD1. Looked up from germline, CDR1 is LGHDT and CDR2 is YNNKEL (reference sequence). The CDR3 spans 16 residues. The ends lost 2 bases at V and 2 bases at J; junction bases unmatched: 5. DNA of the CDR3: TGTGCCAGCAGCCAACGATTACAGGGGGCTGGAAACACCATATATTTT. Its translation is CASSQRLQGAGNTIYF.

The chain carries TRBV2 and TRBJ2-5; D call uncertain. The germline gives CDR1 SNHLY, CDR2 FYNNEI. This CDR3 contains 13 residues. Trimming took off 6 bases at V and 2 bases at J, with 10 bases between the two ends. The CDR3 here is CASRRSLQETQYF. CDR3 coding DNA: TGTGCCAGCAGGAGGAGTCTTCAAGAGACCCAGTACTTC.

The CDR3 protein is CASSNRRAQYF. CDR3 nucleotide sequence: TGTGCCAGCAGCAACCGCCGGGCCCAGTACTTC. The genes are TRBV21-1 and TRBJ2-5; the D call TRBD2 from the table was never checked on the DNA. TRBV21-1 counts as a pseudogene. This CDR3 region has 11 residues.

This clone was observed a few times. The V call is TRBV6-1, the J call TRBJ2-1; possible D gene TRBD2, 6 bases. V was cut by 1 base and J by 2 bases, with 18 bases left in between. Germline CDR1 reads MNHNS; CDR2 reads SASEGT. The CDR3 is 18 residues long. CDR3 sequence reads: CASSEVGSAGLAYNEQFF. CDR3 nucleotide sequence: TGTGCCAGCAGTGAAGTGGGGTCGGCGGGGCTCGCCTACAATGAGCAGTTCTTC.

This clone has a single count. V gene TRBV28 combines with J gene TRBJ2-3; D possibly corresponds to TRBD2 (5 bases). The CDR3 totals 12 residues. The V gene's germline CDR1 is MDHEN and CDR2 SYDVKM. Trimming took 7 bases from V and 1 from J, leaving 6 bases between them. CDR3 region: CASNGGTDTQYF. The CDR3 nucleotides are TGTGCCAGCAACGGGGGCACAGATACGCAGTATTTT.

The table lists this clone with a count of one. This chain connects TRBV28 to TRBJ2-5, with D maybe TRBD2 (5 bases). Germline CDR1 and CDR2: MDHEN and SYDVKM. This CDR3 has 16 residues. Trimming pared 2 bases from V and 3 bases from J, leaving 16 bases between. CDR3 in amino acids: CASSLRRATSKETQYF. CDR3 coding DNA: TGTGCCAGCAGTTTACGGCGGGCGACATCGAAAGAGACCCAGTACTTC.

This chain links TRBV28 with TRBJ1-2, with a possible D match to TRBD1 (5 bases). Trimming pared 8 bases from V and 7 bases from J, leaving 11 bases between. The CDR3 extends over 11 amino acids. From germline, CDR1 is MDHEN and CDR2 SYDVKM. CDR3 loop: CASSTVGGYTF. In nucleotides, the CDR3 is TGTGCCAGCTCGACAGTGGGTGGCTACACCTTC.

The V and J genes are TRBV29-1 and TRBJ2-7; possible D gene TRBD1, 6 bases. Per the germline V gene, CDR1 is SQVTM and CDR2 is ANQGSEA. V gave up 4 bases and J gave up 6 bases, with 10 bases separating them. The CDR3 length is 11 residues. The CDR3 nucleotides read TGCAGCGTTGGTCAGGGGAGCGAGCAGTACTTC. Residues: CSVGQGSEQYF.